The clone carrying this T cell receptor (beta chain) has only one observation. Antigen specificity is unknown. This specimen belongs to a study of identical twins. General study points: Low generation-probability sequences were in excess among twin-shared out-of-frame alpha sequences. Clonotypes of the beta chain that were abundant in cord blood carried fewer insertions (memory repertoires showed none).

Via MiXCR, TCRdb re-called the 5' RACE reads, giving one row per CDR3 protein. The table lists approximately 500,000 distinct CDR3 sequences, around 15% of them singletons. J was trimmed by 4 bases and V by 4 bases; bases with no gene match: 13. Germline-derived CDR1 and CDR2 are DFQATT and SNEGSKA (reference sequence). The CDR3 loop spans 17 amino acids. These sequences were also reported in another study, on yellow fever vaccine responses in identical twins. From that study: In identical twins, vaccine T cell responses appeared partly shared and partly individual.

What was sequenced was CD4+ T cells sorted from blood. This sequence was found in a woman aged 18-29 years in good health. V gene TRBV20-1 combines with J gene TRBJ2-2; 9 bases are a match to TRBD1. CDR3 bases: TGCAGTGCTACTGGGTGGGGGACAGGGTCGACCACCGGGGAGCTGTTTTTT. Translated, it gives CSATGWGTGSTTGELFF.